Listed here are 28 T cell receptor beta chains from one sample, sequenced in a study of blood T cell repertoires in COVID-19. This table comes from immunoSEQ multiplex PCR, and its TCRdb copy is limited to in-frame clones, with some not included. The repertoire holds approximately 210,000 clones, about 91% seen once, with around 1.2% in the top ten. The sequencing input was peripheral blood. These receptors were collected from a man aged 30 to 45 with acute or convalescent COVID-19.

This chain links TRBV14 with TRBJ1-5, with D maybe TRBD1 (6 bases). This CDR3 contains 14 residues. CDR1 and CDR2 from the germline V gene are SGHDN and FVKESK. Trimming shortened V by 5 bases and J by 3 bases, and 11 bases separated the two germline ends. The CDR3 DNA reads TGTGCCAGCAGCTCAGGGGTCGACAATCAGCCCCAGCATTTT. It codes for CASSSGVDNQPQHF.

This clone has just one count. The chain joins TRBV6-5 to TRBJ1-5, with D perhaps TRBD1 (5 bases). V lost 8 bases and J lost 5, with 13 bases in between. Germline loops: CDR1 MNHEY, CDR2 SVGAGI. The length of the CDR3 is 13 residues. The CDR3 bases are TGTGCCAGCCTAATCTCGGGGGATCAGCCCCAGCATTTT. It codes for CASLISGDQPQHF.

This clone has only a few counts. The chain links TRBV7-2 to TRBJ2-2, with TRBD2 matching over 9 bases. In germline, CDR1 is SGHTA, CDR2 FQGNSA. The CDR3 is made up of 15 amino acids. The ends lost 1 base at V and 11 bases at J; junction bases unmatched: 8. CDR3 sequence reads: CASSLDRGGRAELFF. DNA for the CDR3: TGTGCCAGCAGCTTAGATCGGGGCGGGAGGGCCGAGCTGTTTTTT.

CDR3 bases: TGTGCCAGCAGTTTAATGCAGGGATTCCCTGGAAACACCATATATTTT. This translates into CASSLMQGFPGNTIYF. V is TRBV28 and J is TRBJ1-3, with D possibly matching TRBD1 (5 bases). There are 16 residues in the CDR3. Germline CDR1 MDHEN, CDR2 SYDVKM. The ends were cut back, 2 bases at V and 2 bases at J, with 13 bases in the middle.

The genes are TRBV7-9 and TRBJ1-2; D is perhaps TRBD1 (5 bases). The germline V gene encodes CDR1 SEHNR and CDR2 FQNEAQ (reference sequence). The CDR3 contains 14 residues. V shed 1 base and J shed 2 bases, with 8 bases lying between them. For the CDR3, the DNA is TGTGCCAGCAGCTTAGGACAGTTAAACTATGGCTACACCTTC. Its protein product is CASSLGQLNYGYTF.

This chain joins TRBV18 and TRBJ1-2; no reliable D call. Per the germline V gene, CDR1 is KGHSH and CDR2 is LQKENI. V was trimmed by 7 bases and J by 3 bases, leaving 15 bases between them. The CDR3 has 14 amino acids. The CDR3 nucleotides are TGTGCCAGCTATACCGGCGAGGCCGACTATGGCTACACCTTC. Its protein is CASYTGEADYGYTF.

The genes are TRBV5-6 and TRBJ2-5; possibly TRBD2 for D (5 bases). The CDR3 is 14 residues long. The V and J ends lost 6 bases and 5 bases respectively, with 17 bases between them. Germline CDR1 is SGHDT and CDR2 is YYEEEE. The CDR3 sequence is CASTPFGDVETQYF. For the CDR3, the DNA is TGTGCCAGCACCCCATTCGGGGATGTGGAGACCCAGTACTTC.

The chain recombines TRBV11-2 with TRBJ1-2; tentatively, D is TRBD1 (5 bases). The germline V gene has CDR1 SGHAT and CDR2 FQNNGV. V was shortened by 5 bases and J by 8 bases, with 15 bases between the two germline ends. The CDR3 covers 13 residues. The CDR3 is CASSPQRTRGYTF. The CDR3 nucleotides are TGTGCCAGCAGCCCCCAGAGGACACGGGGCTACACCTTC.

The chain uses TRBV9 and TRBJ1-6, with a tentative D call TRBD1 (6 bases). Trimming removed 4 bases from V and 9 bases from J, with 23 bases in between. CDR1 is SGDLS, CDR2 YYNGEE, per germline. This CDR3 contains 17 residues. The CDR3 loop is CASSRTQQQGFSSPLHF. CDR3 DNA: TGTGCCAGCAGCCGTACTCAACAACAGGGTTTTAGTTCACCCCTCCACTTT.

The genes are TRBV14 and TRBJ2-5, with no clear D. V lost 0 bases to trimming and J lost 4 bases, with 9 bases between them. CDR1 and CDR2 from the germline V gene are SGHDN and FVKESK. The CDR3 runs to 14 residues. The CDR3 DNA follows: TGTGCCAGCAGCCAAGATACAGCCAGAGAGACCCAGTACTTC. Translated: CASSQDTARETQYF.

This clone has just a few counts. The chain links TRBV4-1 to TRBJ2-2, with 10 nucleotides matching TRBD2. The ends lost 4 bases at V and 6 bases at J; junction bases unmatched: 11. CDR3 length: 17 residues. CDR1 is MGHRA, CDR2 YSYEKL, per germline. The CDR3 nucleotides are TGCGCCAGCAGCCCACGGTGGAGCGGGGGGGCCGCCGGGGAGCTGTTTTTT. It specifies CASSPRWSGGAAGELFF.

The rearrangement links TRBV14 to TRBJ2-5; D is possibly TRBD2 (5 bases). The V gene's germline CDR1 is SGHDN and CDR2 FVKESK. The CDR3 runs to 13 residues. V was cut by 4 bases and J by 5 bases, with 11 bases left in between. The CDR3 sequence is CASSLPSGETQYF. As DNA, the CDR3 is TGTGCCAGCAGCCTCCCATCGGGGGAGACCCAGTACTTC.

The chain has TRBV6-5 and TRBJ1-3, with no clear D. There are 14 residues in the CDR3. V was pared by 0 bases and J by 6 bases, with 9 bases between. Germline V CDR1 and CDR2: MNHEY, SVGAGI. CDR3 protein: CASSYSERLNTIYF. The CDR3 nucleotides read TGTGCCAGCAGTTACTCGGAGAGGCTAAACACCATATATTTT.

The chain is built from TRBV19 and TRBJ2-1; the match to TRBD2 covers 9 bases. Per germline, CDR1 LNHDA and CDR2 SQIVND (reference sequence). The CDR3 runs to 15 residues. Trimming cost V 3 bases and J 8 bases; bases outside gene matches: 8. The CDR3 loop is CASSMLAGVIDEQFF. The CDR3, as DNA: TGTGCCAGTAGTATGTTAGCGGGAGTTATCGATGAGCAGTTCTTC. Complete variable domain (other parts from reference TRBV19 and TRBJ2-1): DGGITQSPKYLFRKEGQNVTLSCEQNLNHDAMYWYRQDPGQGLRLIYYSQIVNDFQKGDIAEGYSVSREKKESFPLTVTSAQKNPTAFYLCASSMLAGVIDEQFFGPGTRLTVL.

The chain joins TRBV25-1 to TRBJ2-2, with TRBD1 matching 7 bases. Trimming cost V 2 bases and J 0 bases; bases outside gene matches: 3. Germline CDR1 MGHDK, CDR2 SYGVNS. This CDR3 is built from 16 residues. The CDR3 DNA follows: TGTGCCAGCAGTGAACCCGGGACAGCGAACACCGGGGAGCTGTTTTTT. The encoded protein is CASSEPGTANTGELFF.

The V and J genes are TRBV30 and TRBJ1-4; TRBD1 aligns across 7 bases. Germline V gene sequence: CDR1 GTSNPN, CDR2 SVGIG (reference sequence). With 3 bases clipped from V and 5 bases from J, the junction kept 6 bases outside the gene matches. The CDR3 totals 14 residues. The DNA of the CDR3 is TGTGCCTGGAGCGCCAAGGGGGCGAATGAAAAACTGTTTTTT. Residues: CAWSAKGANEKLFF.

The chain employs TRBV5-1 and TRBJ2-7, with D tentatively TRBD1 (7 bases). Germline CDR1 SGHRS, CDR2 YFSETQ. This CDR3 contains 15 residues. Trimming removed 4 bases at V and 4 bases at J, with 18 bases between. CDR3 sequence (DNA): TGCGCCAGCAGCCTACCGCAGGGGGGTACATACGAGCAGTACTTC. Residues: CASSLPQGGTYEQYF.

The chain recombines TRBV21-1 with TRBJ2-4; no DNA check was done on the table's D call, TRBD2. TRBV21-1 is annotated as a pseudogene. The CDR3 has 15 residues. This chain's CDR3 is CASSGGRNIVLIQYF. The CDR3 nucleotides are TGTGCCAGCAGCGGAGGACGGAACATAGTACTCATTCAGTACTTC.

This chain connects TRBV18 to TRBJ2-5; the D is unclear. Trimming cost V 5 bases and J 3 bases, with 13 bases left between them. CDR1 and CDR2 (germline): KGHSH, LQKENI. The CDR3 runs to 14 residues. The CDR3 DNA reads as TGTGCCAGCTCATACCCCTTGGCCGAAGAGACCCAGTACTTC. The encoded protein is CASSYPLAEETQYF.

The CDR3 region is CASSDGTRYVEQYF. The CDR3 DNA sequence: TGTGCCAGCAGTGACGGGACTAGATACGTCGAGCAGTACTTC. The chain joins TRBV2 to TRBJ2-7; the match to TRBD2 covers 8 bases. The CDR3 loop spans 14 amino acids. CDR1 SNHLY and CDR2 FYNNEI come from the germline V gene. V gave up 3 bases and J gave up 6 bases; unmatched junction bases: 7.

The V call is TRBV10-1, the J call TRBJ2-3; 15 bases are shared with TRBD2. The CDR3 has 14 residues. The germline V gene has CDR1 WNHNN and CDR2 SYGVQD (reference sequence). J was trimmed by 8 bases and V by 6 bases; bases with no gene match: 3. The CDR3 DNA is TGCGCCAGCAGCCGGACTAGCGGGAGGGGTACGCAGTATTTT. Encoded protein: CASSRTSGRGTQYF.

This clone appeared a single time. The chain is built from TRBV6-5 and TRBJ1-5, with unresolved D. The length of the CDR3 is 14 residues. Germline values: CDR1 MNHEY, CDR2 SVGAGI. V was cut by 2 bases and J by 3 bases, with 8 bases left in between. The CDR3 is CASSYRGYNQPQHF. CDR3 nucleotides: TGTGCCAGCAGTTACCGAGGGTACAATCAGCCCCAGCATTTT.

The chain carries TRBV10-3 and TRBJ1-1, with D maybe TRBD1 (6 bases). Trimming cost V 3 bases and J 7 bases, with 9 bases left between them. Looked up from germline, CDR1 is ENHRY and CDR2 is SYGVKD. CDR3 length: 12 residues. The CDR3 DNA sequence: TGTGCCATCAGTGAAGGACAGCTTGAAGCTTTCTTT. This translates into CAISEGQLEAFF.

The V call is TRBV2, the J call TRBJ2-3, with 8 positions matching TRBD1. Germline loops: CDR1 SNHLY, CDR2 FYNNEI. The CDR3 extends over 14 amino acids. Trimming took 6 bases from V and 1 from J; bases not matched to a gene: 3. The CDR3 DNA sequence: TGTGCCAGCAGCCCGACAGGGGGCACAGATACGCAGTATTTT. Translated, it gives CASSPTGGTDTQYF.

V gene TRBV18 combines with J gene TRBJ2-7; possible D gene TRBD1, 5 bases. The V gene lost 4 bases and the J gene lost 1 base, with 8 bases spanning the gap. The CDR3 consists of 13 residues. Germline CDR1 reads KGHSH; CDR2 reads LQKENI. CDR3 sequence (DNA): TGTGCCAGCTCACGGCAGGGATCCTACGAGCAGTACTTC. Translated, it gives CASSRQGSYEQYF.

CDR3: CASRPPRTGDQPQHF. In nucleotides, the CDR3 is TGTGCCAGTAGACCCCCCCGGACAGGGGATCAGCCCCAGCATTTT. The chain combines TRBV19 with TRBJ1-5, with 9 bases aligning to TRBD1. V gave up 6 bases and J gave up 5 bases; unmatched junction bases: 8. CDR3 length: 15 residues. From germline, CDR1 is LNHDA and CDR2 SQIVND (reference sequence).

V is TRBV6-5 and J is TRBJ2-3; tentatively, D is TRBD1 (5 bases). Germline CDR1 and CDR2: MNHEY and SVGAGI. The CDR3 is 15 amino acids. V lost 0 bases and J lost 2, with 9 bases in between. The DNA of the CDR3 is TGTGCCAGCAGTTACTCGAGACAGCCCACAGATACGCAGTATTTT. Protein: CASSYSRQPTDTQYF.

CDR3 sequence reads: CASSPEGGNQPQHF. In DNA, the CDR3 is TGTGCCAGCAGCCCTGAAGGGGGCAATCAGCCCCAGCATTTT. The chain is built from TRBV6-4 and TRBJ1-5, with D perhaps matching TRBD1 (5 bases). This CDR3 has 14 residues. Germline V lookup: CDR1 MRHNA, CDR2 SNTAGT. Trimming pared 6 bases from V and 2 bases from J, leaving 11 bases between.